This section outlines one TCR beta chain sequence together with its context. The antigen is unknown. The data belong to a study of cytomegalovirus exposure and HLA in healthy donors. Overall study: Later, an analysis reported that the 100 to 150 validation repertoires had used the same platform as the approximately 630 first-cohort repertoires.

The donors were members of the validation cohort, which comprised around 110 subjects and was separate from the first cohort of 600 to 850 subjects. This CDR3 spans 12 amino acids. With 5 bases removed from V and 8 bases from J, the gap between germline ends came to 11 bases. Germline V gene lookup returns CDR1 SGHRS and CDR2 YFSETQ. Data came from immunoSEQ multiplex PCR; TCRdb stores just in-frame clones and leaves some out. The sample has about 44,000 clones, over 85% seen once; the top ten hold around 2.1%. Study-level results: Researchers catalogued under 200 TCR beta chains as cytomegalovirus-associated. Specific recognition of CMV antigens was confirmed in vitro for three chains (all CMV-associated).

This clonotype originated in a woman between 18 and 30 years old in good health and CMV-seronegative. What was sequenced was PBMCs. This chain connects TRBV5-1 to TRBJ2-1; D gene unclear. CDR3 residues: CASSIDSHEQFF. The CDR3 DNA is TGCGCCAGCAGTATAGATTCGCATGAGCAGTTCTTC. Based on the CDR3 plus reference TRBV5-1 and TRBJ2-1, the full variable domain is KAGVTQTPRYLIKTRGQQVTLSCSPISGHRSVSWYQQTPGQGLQFLFEYFSETQRNKGNFPGRFSGRQFSNSRSEMNVSTLELGDSALYLCASSIDSHEQFFGPGTRLTVL.